This T cell receptor (beta chain) was profiled in a study of T cell responses to AZD1222 COVID-19 vaccine (dated by TCRdb to the early 2020s). For the study in its entirety: AZD1222 recipients given second doses at about 4 weeks or at about 12 weeks were pooled, since spike-specific TCR depth and breadth were not found to differ between the two schedules. TCR sequencing was performed for about 250 trial participants, of whom about 210 were given two doses of AZD1222 and some 26 were given two doses of MenACWY control vaccine. Trial participants were enrolled by age into subgroups of 18-55, 56-69 and 70-plus years, and around 140, 26 and 57 TCR-sequenced participants, respectively, were included in these subgroups.

V ends up 8 bases short and J 7 bases short, with an unmatched junction base count of 16. The germline V gene specifies KGHDR as CDR1 and SFDVKD as CDR2. Including the terminal cysteine and phenylalanine, the CDR3 comprises 16 residues. The retained sequence is limited to the CDR3, 48 bases, with the frame set at the first base. Study-wide conclusions, independent of this receptor: Spike-specific TCR breadth and depth rose significantly after two AZD1222 doses compared with day 0 and with MenACWY recipients. The 56-69-year group was small, and its depth increase did not reach significance, likely because of low power. Because no day 14 peak-response samples were available, repertoires were characterized only after the peak T cell response. Participants were mostly white British, with more females than males. The authors suggested clonal diversity may have been underestimated. Only five to seven AZD1222 recipients were SARS-CoV-2 seropositive at baseline, limiting conclusions about previously exposed vaccinees. Epitopes outside the regions mutated in the B.1.351 and B.1.1.7 variants were reportedly recognized by nearly half of the unique spike-specific TCRs. The whole spike protein was spanned by vaccine-associated CD4 TCRs, and dominant responses were seen in regions 160-218 and 743-854.

The CDR3 regions of human TCRbeta chains were analyzed by immunosequencing. The paper's data handling went like this. TCRs in the repertoires were compared against a reference library of SARS-CoV-2-specific TCRs that had been generated with the MIRA antigen-specificity platform. Breadth was defined as the fraction of unique TCRs that were SARS-CoV-2-associated. Depth was defined as the fraction of total T cells that were SARS-CoV-2-associated. Each spike-specific TCR was assigned to its reactive spike region and to a CD4 or CD8 class using the MIRA data. Log10-transformed breadth and depth values were compared by one-way ANOVA with Sidak's multiple comparisons tests. Here the immuneACCESS table is served through TCRdb, limited to in-frame sequences with V and J called. Missing clones are a known gap in these copies; in checked studies unresolved V genes cover under half, and the rest lacks a known reason. Clonal size and the V and J genes are those of that table, whereas D and trimming came from the DNA. Within this sample are 60,000 to 65,000 clones, with 84% of them counted one time only. The ten most abundant clones make up around 7.3% of the sample.

On this clone: Its target antigen remains unknown. No base quality values were provided; no much bigger clone lies one nucleotide off.

In light of the paper, this sample's time point label describes: baseline before first vaccination. Samples from vaccinated people were obtained from the UK trials COV001 and COV002, which included a single-blind randomized controlled phase 2/3 trial of AZD1222 (ChAdOx1 nCoV-19) in healthy adults. For TCRbeta chain sequencing, PBMC samples were collected from trial participants at day 0 and at day 28 after the second dose. The TCR was taken from an adult in good health. Recombination joined TRBV24-1 with TRBJ1-1, and 9 junctional nucleotides match TRBD1. Sequencing used peripheral blood, obtained on day 0 of AZD1222 vaccination. The nucleotide sequence reads as follows: TGTGCCACCAATCAACGCGGGGACAGGGAGTATAGTGAAGCTTTCTTT. It specifies CATNQRGDREYSEAFF.